The rows below give T cell receptor beta chains drawn from one sample of a study of T cell changes during pregnancy in multiple sclerosis. Some clones are missing from TCRdb's copy, which holds only in-frame ones; the method was immunoSEQ multiplex PCR. The profile shows tens of thousands of clones, over 90% of them singletons. The sample here was CD8+ T cells from peripheral blood mononuclear cells, taken in the third trimester of pregnancy. These receptors originate from a female donor with multiple sclerosis, enrolled in a pregnancy study. Each CDR3 is given with its conserved first and last residue. The D gene is left open where the match is weak. Size is stated for part of the rows, as once, few or many counts, or as a class when the clone is expanded.

>-|13|TRBJ1-2|once|TRBV28
TGTGCCAGCAGTTCACAGGGATGGGATGGCTACACCTTC
CASSSQGWDGYTF
>TRBD1|17|TRBJ1-1|-|TRBV5-1
TGCGCCAGCAGCCCTACATCAACCGGGACAGTGAACACTGAAGCTTTCTTT
CASSPTSTGTVNTEAFF
>-|13|TRBJ2-7|-|TRBV25-1
TGTGCCAGCAGTGTTGGGGGCTACTACGAGCAGTACTTC
CASSVGGYYEQYF
>-|15|TRBJ2-7|-|TRBV27
TGTGCCAGCAGTTTAGGAAGTAGCGGTACTTACGAGCAGTACTTC
CASSLGSSGTYEQYF
>-|15|TRBJ2-2|-|TRBV6-7
TGTGCCAGCAGTTACTGGGGGGTATCGCACCGGGGAGCTGTTTTT
CASSYWGVSHRGAVF
>-|13|TRBJ1-1|-|TRBV27
TGTGCCAGCAGTCCGCCCGGACTCTCAGTAGCTTTCTTT
CASSPPGLSVAFF
>-|14|TRBJ2-5|-|TRBV28
TGTGCCAGCAGTTATGTCAGGGTTGGGGAGACCCAGTACTTC
CASSYVRVGETQYF
>-|13|TRBJ2-7|-|TRBV7-3
TGTGCCAGCAGCTTAACAGGGGGCTACGAGCAGTACTTC
CASSLTGGYEQYF
>-|16|TRBJ2-4|-|TRBV5-8
TGTGCCAGCAGCTTGGGGGGGCGATTCTCCAAAAACATTCAGTACTTC
CASSLGGRFSKNIQYF
>TRBD2|16|TRBJ2-5|-|TRBV7-8
TGTGCCAGCAGCTTATATCAGCGGGAACGCCAAGAGACCCAGTACTTC
CASSLYQRERQETQYF
>TRBD2|16|TRBJ2-1|-|TRBV11-2
TGTGCCAGCAGCTTAGATCCAATTAGCGGGAGCGATGAGCAGTTCTTC
CASSLDPISGSDEQFF
>-|14|TRBJ2-7|-|TRBV5-1
TGCGCCAGCAGCTTGGCAGGGCCCGTTGGCGAGCAGTACTTC
CASSLAGPVGEQYF
>TRBD2|14|TRBJ2-1|once|TRBV27
TGTGCCAGCAGTCGATGGACTAGCGGGAATGAGCAGTTCTTC
CASSRWTSGNEQFF
>-|15|TRBJ2-5|-|TRBV11-2
TGTGCCAGCAGCTTCAATCCTCGGGTCCAAGAGACCCAGTACTTC
CASSFNPRVQETQYF
>TRBD2|14|TRBJ2-7|-|TRBV5-6
TGTGCCAGCAGCGGCGGGACTAGGGGCGACGAGCAGTACTTC
CASSGGTRGDEQYF
>TRBD1|16|TRBJ1-2|-|TRBV4-3
TGCGCCAGCAGCCAAGATGGGACAGGGGCGGGCTATGGCTACACCTTC
CASSQDGTGAGYGYTF
>TRBD1|15|TRBJ1-1|-|TRBV27
TGTGCCAGCAGTTGGAACTCCGGGACAGGGGGGCAAGCTTTCTTT
CASSWNSGTGGQAFF
>TRBD2|14|TRBJ2-5|few|TRBV11-2
TGTGCCAGCAGCTTTTGGGGGGGCCAAGAGACCCAGTACTTC
CASSFWGGQETQYF
>TRBD1|17|TRBJ2-7|-|TRBV9
TGTGCCAGCAGCGAGAACCCGACAGGGGAGATGTTGTACGAGCAGTACTTC
CASSENPTGEMLYEQYF